A selection of T cell receptor beta chains follows, all from one sample in a study of molecular identifiers for immune sequencing clone quantification. Via MiXCR, TCRdb re-called the PCR reads, giving one row per CDR3 protein. The table includes about 640,000 distinct CDR3 sequences, roughly 21% detected once. Sequencing was performed on naive CD8+ T cells from blood, with Jurkat cell RNA spiked in. Receptor source: a human donor in good health. Some libraries in this study had Jurkat cell RNA spiked in. Both conserved end residues are part of each CDR3. A D gene is named only where the DNA matches it firmly. Size values are once, few and many counts, or a class for expanded clones, and some rows have none.

j_gene: TRBJ2-3
v_gene: TRBV9
abundance: -
d_gene: TRBD2
len: 21
CDR3aa: CASSGVRTSGGAVIRTDTQYF
CDR3nt: TGTGCCAGCAGCGGAGTAAGGACTAGCGGGGGGGCCGTTATCCGCACAGATACGCAGTATTTT

j_gene: TRBJ1-5
v_gene: TRBV15
abundance: many
d_gene: -
len: 15
CDR3aa: CATSRDRGIGQPQHF
CDR3nt: TGTGCCACCAGCAGAGATCGAGGGATCGGCCAGCCCCAGCATTTT

j_gene: TRBJ2-7
v_gene: TRBV13
abundance: many
d_gene: -
len: 15
CDR3aa: CASSFWGAGGYEQYF
CDR3nt: TGTGCCAGCAGCTTTTGGGGGGCCGGAGGCTACGAGCAGTACTTC

j_gene: TRBJ2-1
v_gene: TRBV20-1
abundance: -
d_gene: TRBD2
len: 15
CDR3aa: CSARASRTSPNEQFF
CDR3nt: TGCAGTGCTAGGGCGAGTCGGACTAGCCCCAATGAGCAGTTCTTC

j_gene: TRBJ2-5
v_gene: TRBV27
abundance: many
d_gene: -
len: 14
CDR3aa: CASSFAGTQETQYF
CDR3nt: TGTGCCAGCAGTTTCGCGGGGACCCAAGAGACCCAGTACTTC

j_gene: TRBJ1-1
v_gene: TRBV6-5
abundance: -
d_gene: -
len: 13
CDR3aa: CAISYGQGSEAFF
CDR3nt: TGTGCCATCAGTTACGGGCAGGGCTCTGAAGCTTTCTTT

j_gene: TRBJ2-7
v_gene: TRBV27
abundance: many
d_gene: -
len: 15
CDR3aa: CASSLSPGGAYEQYF
CDR3nt: TGTGCCAGCAGTTTATCTCCCGGGGGCGCCTACGAGCAGTACTTC

j_gene: TRBJ2-1
v_gene: TRBV4-3
abundance: many
d_gene: -
len: 14
CDR3aa: CASSQDTAVTEQFF
CDR3nt: TGCGCCAGCAGCCAAGATACCGCGGTTACTGAGCAGTTCTTC

j_gene: TRBJ2-7
v_gene: TRBV20-1
abundance: -
d_gene: TRBD1
len: 14
CDR3aa: CSARARTGSYEQYF
CDR3nt: TGCAGTGCTAGAGCCCGGACAGGCAGCTACGAGCAGTACTTC

j_gene: TRBJ2-5
v_gene: TRBV6-2/TRBV6-3
abundance: -
d_gene: -
len: 14
CDR3aa: CAGSYSTERETQYF
CDR3nt: TGTGCCGGCAGTTACTCGACGGAAAGAGAGACCCAGTACTTC

j_gene: TRBJ2-5
v_gene: TRBV6-5
abundance: many
d_gene: TRBD1
len: 13
CDR3aa: CASRDRGQETQYF
CDR3nt: TGTGCCAGCAGGGACAGGGGTCAAGAGACCCAGTACTTC

j_gene: TRBJ2-4
v_gene: TRBV20-1
abundance: many
d_gene: -
len: 15
CDR3aa: CSAVSLKWPKNIQYF
CDR3nt: TGCAGTGCTGTATCCCTGAAGTGGCCCAAAAACATTCAGTACTTC

j_gene: TRBJ1-1
v_gene: TRBV27
abundance: -
d_gene: -
len: 15
CDR3aa: CASSRTRGLLTEAFF
CDR3nt: TGTGCCAGCAGTAGAACCAGGGGTCTGCTCACTGAAGCTTTCTTT

j_gene: TRBJ2-3
v_gene: TRBV12-3/TRBV12-4
abundance: many
d_gene: TRBD2
len: 19
CDR3aa: CASSPVIGTSGSSTDTQYF
CDR3nt: TGTGCCAGCAGTCCGGTAATTGGGACTAGCGGGTCTTCCACAGATACGCAGTATTTT

j_gene: TRBJ1-4
v_gene: TRBV7-2
abundance: many
d_gene: -
len: 15
CDR3aa: CASSLVASIGEKLFF
CDR3nt: TGTGCCAGCAGCTTAGTGGCCAGCATCGGGGAAAAACTGTTTTTT

j_gene: TRBJ2-7
v_gene: TRBV30
abundance: many
d_gene: TRBD2
len: 15
CDR3aa: CAANGLAGSSYEQYF
CDR3nt: TGTGCTGCGAATGGCCTAGCGGGGAGCTCCTACGAGCAGTACTTC

j_gene: TRBJ2-1
v_gene: TRBV7-2
abundance: many
d_gene: TRBD1
len: 14
CDR3aa: CASSPRGLYNEQFF
CDR3nt: TGTGCCAGCAGCCCCAGGGGGCTCTACAATGAGCAGTTCTTC

j_gene: TRBJ1-2
v_gene: TRBV7-6
abundance: -
d_gene: -
len: 13
CDR3aa: CASSLSNREGYTF
CDR3nt: TGTGCCAGCAGCTTATCAAATAGGGAAGGCTACACCTTC

j_gene: TRBJ2-2
v_gene: TRBV5-1
abundance: few
d_gene: TRBD1
len: 14
CDR3aa: CASSRTGVTGELFF
CDR3nt: TGCGCCAGCAGCCGGACAGGGGTCACCGGGGAGCTGTTTTTT

j_gene: TRBJ2-3
v_gene: TRBV27
abundance: many
d_gene: -
len: 14
CDR3aa: CASSSGFWADTQYF
CDR3nt: TGTGCCAGCAGTTCAGGATTTTGGGCAGATACGCAGTATTTT

j_gene: TRBJ2-7
v_gene: TRBV20-1
abundance: many
d_gene: TRBD2
len: 14
CDR3aa: CSARRSSGEREQYF
CDR3nt: TGCAGTGCTAGAAGGTCTAGCGGGGAGCGCGAGCAGTACTTC

j_gene: TRBJ2-5
v_gene: TRBV10-1
abundance: many
d_gene: -
len: 12
CDR3aa: CASSEFRETQYF
CDR3nt: TGCGCCAGCAGTGAGTTCAGGGAGACCCAGTACTTC

j_gene: TRBJ1-1
v_gene: TRBV29-1
abundance: many
d_gene: -
len: 15
CDR3aa: CSVESYKAANTEAFF
CDR3nt: TGCAGCGTTGAATCTTATAAGGCAGCGAACACTGAAGCTTTCTTT

j_gene: TRBJ1-4
v_gene: TRBV6-5
abundance: -
d_gene: TRBD1
len: 16
CDR3aa: CASSTDRDGGNEKLFF
CDR3nt: TGTGCCAGCAGTACCGACAGGGATGGGGGTAATGAAAAACTGTTTTTT

j_gene: TRBJ2-1
v_gene: TRBV6-1
abundance: -
d_gene: -
len: 16
CDR3aa: CASSEGTSSSYNEQFF
CDR3nt: TGTGCCAGCAGTGAAGGCACATCAAGCTCCTACAATGAGCAGTTCTTC

j_gene: TRBJ1-1
v_gene: TRBV11-2
abundance: many
d_gene: -
len: 15
CDR3aa: CASSLGPGKATEAFF
CDR3nt: TGTGCCAGCAGCTTAGGCCCAGGGAAAGCCACTGAAGCTTTCTTT

j_gene: TRBJ1-5
v_gene: TRBV19
abundance: many
d_gene: -
len: 15
CDR3aa: CASRPTTSSNQPQHF
CDR3nt: TGTGCCAGTAGGCCGACAACCTCGAGCAATCAGCCCCAGCATTTT

j_gene: TRBJ1-3
v_gene: TRBV3-1
abundance: many
d_gene: -
len: 14
CDR3aa: CASSPRTAWETIYF
CDR3nt: TGTGCCAGCAGCCCTCGGACAGCTTGGGAGACCATATATTTT

j_gene: TRBJ2-7
v_gene: TRBV19
abundance: -
d_gene: -
len: 14
CDR3aa: CASSATAGGYEQYF
CDR3nt: TGTGCCAGTAGTGCAACGGCAGGGGGGTACGAGCAGTACTTC

j_gene: TRBJ2-3
v_gene: TRBV20-1
abundance: many
d_gene: TRBD2
len: 18
CDR3aa: CSAPGLAGVLTSTDTQYF
CDR3nt: TGCAGTGCTCCGGGACTAGCGGGAGTCTTAACAAGCACAGATACGCAGTATTTT

j_gene: TRBJ1-3
v_gene: TRBV10-3
abundance: many
d_gene: -
len: 13
CDR3aa: CAISESGGNTIYF
CDR3nt: TGTGCCATCAGTGAGTCCGGGGGAAACACCATATATTTT

j_gene: TRBJ2-3
v_gene: TRBV9
abundance: few
d_gene: -
len: 16
CDR3aa: CASSLPALTGEDTQYF
CDR3nt: TGTGCCAGCAGCCTCCCGGCATTGACTGGGGAAGATACGCAGTATTTT

j_gene: TRBJ2-5
v_gene: TRBV28
abundance: many
d_gene: -
len: 17
CDR3aa: CASSLHQRPALQETQYF
CDR3nt: TGTGCCAGCAGTCTCCACCAACGGCCAGCACTCCAAGAGACCCAGTACTTC

j_gene: TRBJ2-7
v_gene: TRBV30
abundance: -
d_gene: -
len: 15
CDR3aa: CAWSGYRAGAYEQYF
CDR3nt: TGTGCCTGGAGTGGTTACAGGGCGGGGGCCTACGAGCAGTACTTC

j_gene: TRBJ1-5
v_gene: TRBV19
abundance: few
d_gene: -
len: 13
CDR3aa: CASSINGNQPQHF
CDR3nt: TGTGCCAGTAGTATAAATGGCAATCAGCCCCAGCATTTT

j_gene: TRBJ1-1
v_gene: TRBV7-9
abundance: many
d_gene: -
len: 14
CDR3aa: CASSSNREVTEAFF
CDR3nt: TGTGCCAGCAGCTCGAACCGGGAAGTCACTGAAGCTTTCTTT

j_gene: TRBJ1-1
v_gene: TRBV30
abundance: -
d_gene: TRBD1
len: 14
CDR3aa: CAWSPKTGAPEAFF
CDR3nt: TGTGCCTGGAGTCCGAAGACAGGGGCCCCTGAAGCTTTCTTT

j_gene: TRBJ2-3
v_gene: TRBV14
abundance: many
d_gene: TRBD2
len: 18
CDR3aa: CASSQGRGLAGVIDTQYF
CDR3nt: TGTGCCAGCAGCCAGGGCAGAGGACTAGCGGGAGTTATAGATACGCAGTATTTT

j_gene: TRBJ1-2
v_gene: TRBV12-3/TRBV12-4
abundance: many
d_gene: TRBD1
len: 14
CDR3aa: CASSYRGPGYGYTF
CDR3nt: TGTGCCAGCAGTTACAGGGGGCCTGGCTATGGCTACACCTTC

j_gene: TRBJ2-5
v_gene: TRBV7-9
abundance: many
d_gene: -
len: 15
CDR3aa: CASSLLGNSQETQYF
CDR3nt: TGTGCCAGCAGCTTATTGGGAAACTCCCAAGAGACCCAGTACTTC

j_gene: TRBJ2-5
v_gene: TRBV12-3/TRBV12-4
abundance: -
d_gene: -
len: 13
CDR3aa: CASGLSNQETQYF
CDR3nt: TGTGCCAGCGGTTTATCCAACCAAGAGACCCAGTACTTC

j_gene: TRBJ2-7
v_gene: TRBV14
abundance: -
d_gene: -
len: 15
CDR3aa: CASSLESSPSYEQYF
CDR3nt: TGTGCCAGCAGCCTCGAATCTTCCCCCTCCTACGAGCAGTACTTC

j_gene: TRBJ2-7
v_gene: TRBV29-1
abundance: many
d_gene: -
len: 15
CDR3aa: CSVETGQGPFYEQYF
CDR3nt: TGCAGCGTTGAAACCGGGCAGGGACCCTTCTACGAGCAGTACTTC